This is a list of T cell receptor beta chains from one sample in a study of cytomegalovirus exposure and HLA in healthy donors. Method: immunoSEQ multiplex PCR; TCRdb's copy keeps in-frame clones and lacks some. The sample gives around 190,000 clones, 83% of which show up once; about 1.7% is in the top ten. The sequenced material came from PBMCs. Source of these receptors: a middle-aged man in good health and CMV-seropositive. The CDR3 runs from the conserved cysteine through the conserved F or W.

v_gene	CDR3aa
TRBV18	CASSPIAGGRGEQFF
TRBV7-9	CASSPSRTGLGTEAFF
TRBV28	CASSLAGALHEQYF
TRBV7-9	CASSTRTGTENTIYF
TRBV5-1	CASSLGQVGNTIYF
TRBV18	CASSPGVRPRGANVLTF
TRBV9	CASSVSTEYEQYF
TRBV9	CASSPAGTGKNYGYTF
TRBV11-2	CASSLARGIGEKLFF
TRBV19	CASSIRGLNTEAFF
TRBV5-1	CASSRAGGADEQFF
TRBV20-1	CSDRGAYEQYF
TRBV6-5	CASSKGLAAYEQYF
TRBV6-6	CASGREAFF
TRBV5-1	CASSLMGTGRDEQYF
TRBV7-2	CASSFWQTSTDTQYF
TRBV25-1	CASSQDRGPRTEAFF
TRBV4-2	CASSPYSTGGSQEQFF
TRBV25-1	CASSERLIDTEAFF
TRBV19	CASRFGGSSYNEQFF
TRBV5-8	CASSLELAGGYEQYF
TRBV4-2	CASSDPGQYNEQFF
TRBV28	CASSLPGSFNYGYTF
TRBV5-1	CASSFDRGGYTF
TRBV5-6	CASSYRDRGEKLFF
TRBV2	CASRFGNTEAFF
TRBV7-2	CASSRDFVGELFF
TRBV9	CASSLGLAGKPPDNEQFF
TRBV12-5	CASGYRELTNEQFF
TRBV5-1	CASALGQGTEKLFF
TRBV4-2	CASSQEGGSSYNEQFF
TRBV28	CASWAPSGNTIYF
TRBV28	CASSSTPKELAAFF
TRBV14	CASSQDPGAGNTIYF
TRBV13	CASSPGQGTNYGYTF
TRBV5-1	CASSYRVAYEQYF
TRBV19	CASSIRGTGELFF
TRBV7-9	CASSPLDSYEQYF
TRBV7-3	CASSLYSQETQYF
TRBV6-5	CASRDSNYGYTF
TRBV27	CASSFGREAYEQYF
TRBV12-5	CASGLGEAGETQYF
TRBV4-2	CASSPREDGNYGYTF
TRBV5-4	CASSRRGAGDADTQYF
TRBV5-1	CASSLEGGTEAFF
TRBV5-4	CASSLALAGGNTDTQYF
TRBV5-6	CASSSDRVNYGYTF
TRBV5-4	CASSFRGSPSEQYF
TRBV27	CASSRSGTINEQFF
TRBV10-1	CATQRESTDTQYF
TRBV2	CASSEVGSGFRSYEQYF
TRBV6-5	CASRLRPGNTIYF
TRBV15	CATSRDRQRNYEQYF
TRBV4-3	CASSQQLRAGNTNTDTQYF
TRBV7-8	CASSLPGLLYEQYF